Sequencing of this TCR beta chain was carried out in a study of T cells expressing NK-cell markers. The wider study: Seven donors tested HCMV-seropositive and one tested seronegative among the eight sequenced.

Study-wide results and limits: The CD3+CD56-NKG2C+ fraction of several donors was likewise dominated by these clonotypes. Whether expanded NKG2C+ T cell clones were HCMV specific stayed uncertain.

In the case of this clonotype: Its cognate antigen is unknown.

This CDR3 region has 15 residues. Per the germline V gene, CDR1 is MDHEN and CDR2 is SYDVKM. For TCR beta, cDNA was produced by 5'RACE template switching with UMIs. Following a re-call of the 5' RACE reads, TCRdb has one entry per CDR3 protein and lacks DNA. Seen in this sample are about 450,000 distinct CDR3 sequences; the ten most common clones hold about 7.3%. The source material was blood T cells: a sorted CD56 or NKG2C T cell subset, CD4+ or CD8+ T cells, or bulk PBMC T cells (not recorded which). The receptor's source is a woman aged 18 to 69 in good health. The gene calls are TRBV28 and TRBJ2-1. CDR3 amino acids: CASSQPGQPYNEQFF.